The 28 T cell receptor beta chains listed next were all sequenced from one sample in a study of regulatory T cells in long-lasting Graves disease. Time point denoted: newly diagnosed GD, antithyroid drugs for less than 3 months. The authors made the TCR library using RNA they extracted from PBMCs. TCR beta libraries were built with iRepertoire HTBI primers and Arm-PCR of CDR3 regions. MiXCR, applied by TCRdb to the multiplex PCR reads, yields one record per CDR3 protein. Of roughly 220,000 distinct CDR3 sequences listed, 15% to 20% are singletons. Here the sequenced sample was peripheral blood mononuclear cells (PBMCs), taken at new diagnosis, from a patient treated with antithyroid drugs. The source is a female donor with Graves disease.

This clonotype was seen repeatedly, ten times or more. The chain is built from TRBV5-1 and TRBJ2-2, with D possibly TRBD2 on 6 matching bases. Trimming pared 6 bases from V and 0 bases from J, leaving 12 bases between. The CDR3 runs 15 residues. CDR1 is SGHRS, CDR2 YFSETQ, per germline. In DNA, the CDR3 is TGCGCCAGCACACCCGGGAGCGCGAACACCGGGGAGCTGTTTTTT. Its translation is CASTPGSANTGELFF.

This clonotype has ten or more counts. V is TRBV12-3 or TRBV12-4 and J is TRBJ2-7, with D possibly TRBD1 on 6 matching bases. The V and J ends lost 1 base and 2 bases respectively, with 9 bases between them. The length of the CDR3 is 14 residues. CDR3 protein: CASSLGTETYEQYF. Written as DNA, the CDR3 is TGTGCCAGCAGTTTAGGGACAGAAACCTACGAGCAGTACTTC.

This clonotype was counted at least ten times. The chain recombines TRBV7-8 with TRBJ1-2; D gene uncertain. Germline CDR1 is SGHVS and CDR2 is FQNEAQ. This CDR3 contains 15 residues. Trimming took off 5 bases at V and 4 bases at J, with 17 bases between the two ends. This CDR3 is CASSPGGAGSYGYTF. The CDR3 DNA is TGTGCCAGCAGCCCCGGAGGAGCCGGAAGCTATGGCTACACCTTC.

This clonotype has a count of ten or more. V gene TRBV6-1 combines with J gene TRBJ1-5; D perhaps matches TRBD1 (6 bases). The CDR3 totals 13 residues. Looked up from germline, CDR1 is MNHNS and CDR2 is SASEGT. The V and J ends lost 6 bases and 7 bases respectively, with 13 bases between them. In DNA, the CDR3 is TGTGCCAGCAGAGGAGGGGGTGGACAGCCCCAGCATTTT. It is translated as CASRGGGGQPQHF.

Note on this clonotype: This likely came from a read error, as a far larger clone is one base away. This chain joins TRBV14 and TRBJ2-5; maybe TRBD2 (6 bases). V was shortened by 1 base and J by 11 bases, with 26 bases between the two germline ends. The CDR3 has 17 residues. CDR1 is SGHDN and CDR2 is FVKESK in the germline V gene. CDR3 nucleotides: TGTGCCAGCAGCCAAGGAATGGGCGGGGCCCGCTACAATGAGCAGTACTTC. It specifies CASSQGMGGARYNEQYF.

The table lists this clonotype with many counts. This chain uses TRBV9 with TRBJ1-2; no definite D call. Germline V lookup: CDR1 SGDLS, CDR2 YYNGEE. This CDR3 spans 13 amino acids. Trimming left V 0 bases short and J 8 bases short, with 11 bases between. The CDR3 loop reads CASSVVEGYGYTF. DNA of the CDR3: TGTGCCAGCAGCGTAGTGGAAGGGTACGGCTACACCTTC.

Note on this clonotype: A read error may explain this, as a much larger clone is one base away. The CDR3 nucleotides read TGTGCCAGCAGTTTAAGCGGGGGTGGAAGCACTGGAGCTTTCTTT. This translates into CASSLSGGGSTGAFF. The chain links TRBV28 to TRBJ1-1; D is possibly TRBD1 (5 bases). Germline CDR1 and CDR2: MDHEN and SYDVKM. This CDR3 has 15 amino acids. The entire variable domain, with the rest obtained from reference TRBV28 and TRBJ1-1, is as follows: DVKVTQSSRYLVKRTGEKVFLECVQDMDHENMFWYRQDPGLGLRLIYFSYDVKMKEKGDIPEGYSVSREKKERFSLILESASTNQTSMYLCASSLSGGGSTGAFFGQGTRLTVV.

This clonotype was observed at least ten times. The chain carries TRBV5-6 and TRBJ2-1, with D maybe TRBD2 (6 bases). Germline-derived CDR1 and CDR2 are SGHDT and YYEEEE. The CDR3 length is 15 residues. V lost 1 base to trimming and J lost 5 bases, with 13 bases between them. CDR3 sequence reads: CASSLLARTDNEQFF. In DNA, the CDR3 is TGTGCCAGCAGCTTGCTAGCGCGAACCGACAATGAGCAGTTCTTC.

This clonotype was found many times. This chain links TRBV24-1 with TRBJ2-1; 9 bases line up with TRBD1. With 4 bases clipped from V and 4 bases from J, the junction kept 4 bases outside the gene matches. The CDR3 sequence is 15 residues long. CDR1 KGHDR and CDR2 SFDVKD come from the germline V gene. CDR3 DNA sequence: TGTGCCACCAGTGAATCCGGACAGGGGTACAATGAGCAGTTCTTC. It specifies CATSESGQGYNEQFF.

CDR3 region: CASTVTIPPYNEQFF. The CDR3 region has the DNA TGTGCCAGCACCGTTACCATACCCCCCTACAATGAGCAGTTCTTC. This chain uses TRBV27 with TRBJ2-1; D call uncertain. Germline V lookup: CDR1 MNHEY, CDR2 SMNVEV (reference sequence). This CDR3 is built from 15 residues. Trimming took off 7 bases at V and 2 bases at J, with 15 bases between the two ends.

This clonotype was observed a handful of times. The chain is built from TRBV30 and TRBJ2-1; weak D call: TRBD1 (5 bases). This CDR3 region has 13 residues. Germline V CDR1 and CDR2: GTSNPN, SVGIG (reference sequence). Trimming stripped 4 bases from V and 9 bases from J, with 16 bases between. CDR3 residues: CAWKRQTYAEQFF. The CDR3 DNA reads TGTGCCTGGAAAAGACAGACCTATGCTGAGCAGTTCTTC.

At least ten counts were recorded for this clonotype. V gene TRBV18 combines with J gene TRBJ2-1; unclear D gene. Trimming left V 3 bases short and J 0 bases short, with 9 bases between. Per the germline V gene, CDR1 is KGHSH and CDR2 is LQKENI. The CDR3 covers 15 residues. In DNA form, the CDR3 reads TGTGCCAGCTCACCGAACAGTGGCTCCTACAATGAGCAGTTCTTC. Protein: CASSPNSGSYNEQFF.

This clonotype occurred many times. The V call is TRBV7-2, the J call TRBJ2-1; the D is unclear. This CDR3 contains 15 residues. V dropped 2 bases and J dropped 3 bases, with 11 bases sitting between them. Germline CDR1 is SGHTA and CDR2 is FQGNSA. DNA for the CDR3: TGTGCCAGCAGCTTAAGAGACTTTAACTACAATGAGCAGTTCTTC. Encoded protein: CASSLRDFNYNEQFF.

This clonotype was recorded many times. The CDR3 region is CASSLVPVGTEETQYF. CDR3 nucleotide sequence: TGTGCCAGCAGCTTAGTCCCTGTGGGCACCGAAGAGACCCAGTACTTC. The rearrangement joins TRBV7-8 to TRBJ2-5; D not certain. From germline, CDR1 is SGHVS and CDR2 FQNEAQ. This CDR3 comprises 16 residues. With 1 base removed from V and 3 bases from J, the gap between germline ends came to 15 bases.

This clonotype was counted many times. The chain joins TRBV6-1 to TRBJ1-1, with D possibly being TRBD1 (5 bases). CDR3 length equals 15 residues. V was cut by 2 bases and J by 1 base, with 11 bases left in between. The germline CDR1 and CDR2 sequences are MNHNS and SASEGT. Here the CDR3 reads CASSEYWRGNTEAFF. CDR3 bases: TGTGCCAGCAGTGAATATTGGAGGGGGAACACTGAAGCTTTCTTT.

This clonotype has ten or more counts. The CDR3: CASSLLKETQYF. The CDR3 nucleotides read TGTGCCAGCAGCCTCCTAAAGGAGACCCAGTACTTC. This chain connects TRBV13 to TRBJ2-5, with D unresolved. The CDR3 has 12 amino acids. Per the germline V gene, CDR1 is PRHDT and CDR2 is FYEKMQ (reference sequence). Trimming removed 5 bases at V and 5 bases at J, with 9 bases between.

This clonotype was seen a few times. The genes are TRBV5-6 and TRBJ2-2, with 8 positions matching TRBD1. Germline values: CDR1 SGHDT, CDR2 YYEEEE. The CDR3 has 13 residues. J was trimmed by 7 bases and V by 2 bases; bases with no gene match: 1. CDR3 DNA: TGTGCCAGCAGCTTTACAGGGGGCGGGGAGCTGTTTTTT. Translating gives CASSFTGGGELFF.

In its sample, this clonotype was seen many times. This sequence joins TRBV6-2 or TRBV6-3 and TRBJ2-3; either TRBD1 or TRBD2 may fit D (6 bases each). CDR1 MNHEY and CDR2 SVGEGT come from the germline V gene. Trimming took 5 bases from V and 4 from J, leaving 13 bases between them. The length of the CDR3 is 14 residues. CDR3: CASSPTRGADTQYF. The CDR3 coding sequence is TGTGCCAGCAGTCCCACAAGGGGGGCAGATACGCAGTATTTT.

The sample holds a few counts of this clonotype. The V gene is TRBV7-6, the J gene TRBJ2-1, with 9 positions matching TRBD1. CDR1 and CDR2 (germline): SGHVS, FNYEAQ. V was pared by 6 bases and J by 4 bases, with 7 bases of the junction left unmatched. The CDR3 is 15 amino acids. The CDR3 DNA reads TGTGCCAGCAGTTCAACCGGGACAGGGTACAATGAGCAGTTCTTC. Encoded protein: CASSSTGTGYNEQFF. The complete variable domain, with remaining parts taken from reference TRBV7-6 and TRBJ2-1, reads GAGVSQSPRYKVTKRGQDVALRCDPISGHVSLYWYRQALGQGPEFLTYFNYEAQQDKSGLPNDRFSAERPEGSISTLTIQRTEQRDSAMYRCASSSTGTGYNEQFFGPGTRLTVL.

In this sample, this clonotype turned up many times. This rearrangement joins TRBV28 to TRBJ1-4, with D possibly TRBD1 on 6 matching bases. This CDR3 is built from 15 residues. V was shortened by 4 bases and J by 4 bases, with 13 bases between the two germline ends. The V gene's germline CDR1 is MDHEN and CDR2 SYDVKM. CDR3 DNA: TGTGCCAGCAGTTCCCGACAGGTCGATAATGAAAAACTGTTTTTT. Translation gives CASSSRQVDNEKLFF.

The table lists this clonotype with many counts. The gene calls are TRBV20-1 and TRBJ1-5; possibly TRBD1 for D (6 bases). This CDR3 comprises 13 residues. Germline V gene data show CDR1 as DFQATT and CDR2 as SNEGSKA (reference sequence). Trimming removed 6 bases from V and 6 bases from J, with 15 bases in between. This CDR3 reads CSAGGREGQPQHF. CDR3 in DNA: TGCAGTGCAGGGGGGAGGGAAGGTCAGCCCCAGCATTTT.

This clonotype was found many times. The chain carries TRBV6-1 and TRBJ1-1; D is uncertain. Germline V CDR1 and CDR2: MNHNS, SASEGT. The CDR3 totals 15 residues. Between the trimmed V and J ends, which lost 5 bases and 0 bases, there was a span of 13 bases. CDR3: CASSPRGTMNTEAFF. For the CDR3, the DNA is TGTGCCAGCAGTCCCCGTGGAACCATGAACACTGAAGCTTTCTTT.

Of note for this clonotype: A much bigger clone sits one base away, suggesting this may be a read error. The chain employs TRBV20-1 and TRBJ1-2; TRBD1 might be the D (6 bases). Germline V lookup: CDR1 DFQATT, CDR2 SNEGSKA (reference sequence). The CDR3 has 15 residues. The CDR3 is CSASSWVGGFYGYSF. For the CDR3, the DNA is TGCAGTGCTAGTAGTTGGGTTGGGGGCTTCTATGGCTACAGCTTC.

The table lists this clonotype with many counts. The chain uses TRBV27 and TRBJ1-3, with TRBD1 matching over 7 bases. Germline V gene data show CDR1 as MNHEY and CDR2 as SMNVEV (reference sequence). The CDR3 runs 15 residues. The V and J ends lost 5 bases and 4 bases, in that order; junction bases with no gene match: 8. The CDR3 bases are TGTGCCAGCAGTCCCGACAGGGTCTCCGGAAACACCATATATTTT. Its translation is CASSPDRVSGNTIYF.

V and J are TRBV12-3 or TRBV12-4 and TRBJ1-1; 7 bases agree with TRBD1. The V gene end was trimmed by 5 bases and the J gene end by 1 base; junction bases not matched to a gene: 7. The CDR3 is 15 residues long. The CDR3: CASSIAGTANTEAFF. The DNA of the CDR3 is TGTGCCAGCAGTATTGCCGGGACAGCGAACACTGAAGCTTTCTTT.

The table lists this clonotype with many counts. The chain employs TRBV2 and TRBJ1-2, with unresolved D. Germline assignment: CDR1 SNHLY and CDR2 FYNNEI. This CDR3 has 11 residues. Trimming removed 4 bases at V and 5 bases at J, with 5 bases between. CDR3 coding DNA: TGTGCCAGCAGTGTTGAGTATGGCTACACCTTC. It yields the protein CASSVEYGYTF.

This clonotype appeared a few times. The chain has TRBV6-1 and TRBJ2-7; 9 nucleotides align to TRBD2. Germline values: CDR1 MNHNS, CDR2 SASEGT. CDR3 length equals 15 residues. V trimming: 7 bases; J trimming: 4 bases; junction bases outside the gene matches: 11. This CDR3 reads CASTLQAGGPYEQYF. Written as DNA, the CDR3 is TGTGCCAGCACCCTACAGGCGGGAGGGCCTTACGAGCAGTACTTC.

V is TRBV3-1 and J is TRBJ2-1; TRBD2 might be the D (6 bases). CDR1 LGHDT and CDR2 YNNKEL come from the germline V gene (reference sequence). The CDR3 contains 15 residues. V was clipped by 4 bases and J by 6 bases, with 16 bases between them. The CDR3: CASSPRTGAINEQFF. CDR3 bases: TGTGCCAGCAGCCCCAGGACGGGAGCTATCAATGAGCAGTTCTTC.